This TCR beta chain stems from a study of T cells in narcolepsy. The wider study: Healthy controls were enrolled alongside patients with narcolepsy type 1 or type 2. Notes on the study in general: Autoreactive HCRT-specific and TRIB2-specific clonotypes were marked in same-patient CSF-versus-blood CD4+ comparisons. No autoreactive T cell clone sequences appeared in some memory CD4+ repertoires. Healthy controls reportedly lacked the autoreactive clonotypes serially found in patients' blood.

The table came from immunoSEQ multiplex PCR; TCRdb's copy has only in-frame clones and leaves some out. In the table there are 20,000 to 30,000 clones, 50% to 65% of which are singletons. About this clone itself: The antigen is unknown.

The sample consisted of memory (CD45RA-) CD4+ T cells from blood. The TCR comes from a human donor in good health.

DNA for the CDR3: TGTGCCAGCAGCTCTAGGACAGGGGGTTTAGATACGCAGTATTTT. The encoded protein is CASSSRTGGLDTQYF. The chain is built from TRBV5-4 and TRBJ2-3; the match to TRBD1 covers 10 bases. CDR1 is SGHNT, CDR2 YYREEE, per germline (reference sequence). Losses at the gene ends were 3 bases for V and 5 bases for J; bases not matched to a gene: 6. This CDR3 is built from 15 residues.